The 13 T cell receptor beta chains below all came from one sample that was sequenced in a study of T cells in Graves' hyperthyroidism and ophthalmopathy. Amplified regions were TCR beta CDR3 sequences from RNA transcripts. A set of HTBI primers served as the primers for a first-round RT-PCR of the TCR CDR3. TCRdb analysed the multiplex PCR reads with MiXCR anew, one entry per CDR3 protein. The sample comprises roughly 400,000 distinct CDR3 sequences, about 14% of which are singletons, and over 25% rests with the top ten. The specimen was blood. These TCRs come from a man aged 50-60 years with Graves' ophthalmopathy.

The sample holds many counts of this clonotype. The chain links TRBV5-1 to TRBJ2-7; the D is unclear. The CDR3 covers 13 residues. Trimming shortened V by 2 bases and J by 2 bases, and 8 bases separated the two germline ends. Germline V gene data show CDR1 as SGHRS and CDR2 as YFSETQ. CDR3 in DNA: TGCGCCAGCAGCTTCCGCGAGACCTACGAGCAGTACTTC. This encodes CASSFRETYEQYF.

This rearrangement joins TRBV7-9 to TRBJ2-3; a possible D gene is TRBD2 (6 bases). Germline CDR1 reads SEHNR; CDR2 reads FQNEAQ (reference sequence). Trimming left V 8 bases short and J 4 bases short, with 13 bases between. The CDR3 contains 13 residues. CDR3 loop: CASGGPLADTQYF. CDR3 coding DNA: TGTGCCAGCGGAGGGCCTTTGGCAGATACGCAGTATTTT.

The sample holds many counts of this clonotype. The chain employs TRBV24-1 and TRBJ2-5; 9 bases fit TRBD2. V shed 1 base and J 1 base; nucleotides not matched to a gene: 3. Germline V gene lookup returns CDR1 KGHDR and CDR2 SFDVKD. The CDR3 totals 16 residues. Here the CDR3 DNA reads TGTGCCACCAGTGATTTTTCGACTAGCGGCCAAGAGACCCAGTACTTC. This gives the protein CATSDFSTSGQETQYF.

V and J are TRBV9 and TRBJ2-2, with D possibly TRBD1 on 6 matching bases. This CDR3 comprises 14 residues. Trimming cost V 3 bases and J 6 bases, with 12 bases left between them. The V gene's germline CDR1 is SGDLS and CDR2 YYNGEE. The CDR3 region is CASSEQGWSGELFF. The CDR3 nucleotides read TGTGCCAGCAGCGAACAGGGCTGGTCCGGGGAGCTGTTTTTT.

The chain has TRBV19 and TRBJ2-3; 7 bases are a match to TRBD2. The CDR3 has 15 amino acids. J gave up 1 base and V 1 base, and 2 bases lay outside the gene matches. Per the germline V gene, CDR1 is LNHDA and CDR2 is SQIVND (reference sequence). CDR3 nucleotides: TGTGCCAGTAGTATAGCGGGAGGCCGCACAGATACGCAGTATTTT. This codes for CASSIAGGRTDTQYF.

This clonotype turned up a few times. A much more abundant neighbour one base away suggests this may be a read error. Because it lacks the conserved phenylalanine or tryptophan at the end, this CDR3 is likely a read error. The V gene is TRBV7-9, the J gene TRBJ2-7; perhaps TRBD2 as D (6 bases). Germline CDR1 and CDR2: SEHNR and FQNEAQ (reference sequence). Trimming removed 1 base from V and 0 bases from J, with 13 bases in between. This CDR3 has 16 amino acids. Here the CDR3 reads CASSLGGRGSSYEQYS. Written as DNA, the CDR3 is TGTGCCAGCAGCTTAGGTGGACGGGGGAGCTCCTACGAGCAGTACTCC.

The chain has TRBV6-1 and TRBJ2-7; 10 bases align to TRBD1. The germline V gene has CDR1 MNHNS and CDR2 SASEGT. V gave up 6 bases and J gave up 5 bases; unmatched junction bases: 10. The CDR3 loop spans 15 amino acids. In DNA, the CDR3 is TGTGCCAGCAGCCCCGGGACAGGGGCCTTCAACGAGCAGTACTTC. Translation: CASSPGTGAFNEQYF.

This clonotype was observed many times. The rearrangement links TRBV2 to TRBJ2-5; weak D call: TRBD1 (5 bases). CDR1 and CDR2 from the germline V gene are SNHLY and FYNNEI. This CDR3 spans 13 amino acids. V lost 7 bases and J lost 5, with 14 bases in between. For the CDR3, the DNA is TGTGCCAGCATGGGCAGCCCAGGGGAGACCCAGTACTTC. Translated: CASMGSPGETQYF.

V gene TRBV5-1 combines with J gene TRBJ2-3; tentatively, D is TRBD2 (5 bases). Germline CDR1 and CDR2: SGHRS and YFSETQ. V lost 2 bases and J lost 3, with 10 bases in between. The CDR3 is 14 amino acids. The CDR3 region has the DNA TGCGCCAGCAGCTTTATCGGGGAAACAGATACGCAGTATTTT. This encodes CASSFIGETDTQYF.

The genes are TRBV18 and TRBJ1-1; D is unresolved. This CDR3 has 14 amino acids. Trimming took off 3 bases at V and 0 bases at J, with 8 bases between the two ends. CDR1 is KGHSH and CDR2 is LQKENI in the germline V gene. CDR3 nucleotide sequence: TGTGCCAGCTCACCGGCAACGATGAACACTGAAGCTTTCTTT. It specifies CASSPATMNTEAFF.

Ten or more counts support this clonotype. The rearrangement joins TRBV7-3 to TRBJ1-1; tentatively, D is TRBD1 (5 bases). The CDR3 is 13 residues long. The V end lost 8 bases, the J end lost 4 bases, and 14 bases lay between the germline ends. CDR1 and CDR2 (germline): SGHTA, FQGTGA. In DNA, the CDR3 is TGTGCCAGCGGACGGGGGGGGGTCACTGAAGCTTTCTTT. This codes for CASGRGGVTEAFF.

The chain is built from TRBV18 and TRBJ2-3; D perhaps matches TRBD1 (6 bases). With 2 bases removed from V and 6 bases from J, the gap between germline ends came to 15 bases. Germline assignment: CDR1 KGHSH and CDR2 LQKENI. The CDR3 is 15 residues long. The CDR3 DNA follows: TGTGCCAGCTCACCATGGTCAGGGGATCAGGATACGCAGTATTTT. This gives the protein CASSPWSGDQDTQYF.

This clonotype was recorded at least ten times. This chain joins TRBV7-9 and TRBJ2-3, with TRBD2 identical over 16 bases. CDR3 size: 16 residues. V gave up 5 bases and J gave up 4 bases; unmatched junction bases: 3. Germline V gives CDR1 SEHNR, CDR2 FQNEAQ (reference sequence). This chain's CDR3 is CASSTGLAGGPDTQYF. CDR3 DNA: TGTGCCAGCAGCACGGGACTAGCGGGAGGGCCAGATACGCAGTATTTT.